A single sample gave rise to the 11 T cell receptor beta chains below, sequenced in a study of blood T cell repertoires in COVID-19. Repertoires were generated with immunoSEQ multiplex PCR, while TCRdb's copy carries only in-frame clones and drops some. Among about 220,000 clones, about four fifths were seen once, and the ten largest hold 2.5%. The sample was peripheral blood. These receptors were taken from a woman aged 40-49 years with active or convalescent COVID-19.

As concerns this clone: A junction boundary mismatches the germline segment, possibly from a read error. This rearrangement joins TRBV5-6 to TRBJ2-2; the D gene is possibly TRBD1 (7 bases). Germline values: CDR1 SGHDT, CDR2 YYEEEE. The CDR3 covers 16 residues. The CDR3 reads CASSQGQILNTGGLFF. DNA for the CDR3: TGTGCCAGCAGCCAGGGACAGATTCTGAACACCGGGGGGCTGTTTTTT.

The V and J genes are TRBV10-3 and TRBJ2-2, with 8 nucleotides matching TRBD1. Germline V CDR1 and CDR2: ENHRY, SYGVKD. V was clipped by 9 bases and J by 3 bases; unmatched bases: 6. The CDR3 extends over 14 amino acids. CDR3 bases: TGTGCCATACAGGGGGTGGTGGACACCGGGGAGCTGTTTTTT. Its protein is CAIQGVVDTGELFF.

The genes are TRBV5-1 and TRBJ1-1, with 7 nucleotides matching TRBD1. Germline V gene sequence: CDR1 SGHRS, CDR2 YFSETQ. This CDR3 has 12 residues. V shed 5 bases, J shed 5 bases, and the junction held 3 bases outside the gene matches. The CDR3 region has the DNA TGCGCCAGCAGAATGGACAGGACTGAAGCTTTCTTT. Protein: CASRMDRTEAFF.

The rearrangement joins TRBV5-1 to TRBJ2-7, with D perhaps matching TRBD1 (6 bases). CDR1 and CDR2 from the germline V gene are SGHRS and YFSETQ. V was cut by 3 bases and J by 2 bases, with 12 bases left in between. This CDR3 has 14 residues. Written as DNA, the CDR3 is TGCGCCAGCAGCTCACAGGGTACCACCTACGAGCAGTACTTC. This gives the protein CASSSQGTTYEQYF.

This rearrangement joins TRBV29-1 to TRBJ2-1; 7 positions agree with TRBD2. Germline CDR1 and CDR2: SQVTM and ANQGSEA. The CDR3 contains 13 residues. CDR3 amino acids: CRVTGTTNNEQFF. The CDR3 DNA reads as TGCAGAGTTACCGGGACTACAAACAATGAGCAGTTCTTC.

This chain links TRBV29-1 with TRBJ2-5, with TRBD1 matching 8 bases. The CDR3 consists of 15 residues. V was clipped by 3 bases and J by 2 bases; unmatched bases: 8. Germline lookup yields CDR1 SQVTM and CDR2 ANQGSEA. The CDR3 region is CSVDGAGGFQETQYF. The CDR3 bases are TGCAGCGTTGACGGGGCAGGGGGCTTTCAAGAGACCCAGTACTTC. Filled out from reference TRBV29-1 and TRBJ2-5, the complete variable domain reads SAVISQKPSRDICQRGTSLTIQCQVDSQVTMMFWYRQQPGQSLTLIATANQGSEATYESGFVIDKFPISRPNLTFSTLTVSNMSPEDSSIYLCSVDGAGGFQETQYFGPGTRLLVL.

The rearrangement joins TRBV10-2 to TRBJ2-7, with 10 positions matching TRBD1. With 3 bases clipped from V and 7 bases from J, the junction kept 6 bases outside the gene matches. The germline CDR1 and CDR2 sequences are WSHSY and SAAADI. There are 14 residues in the CDR3. For the CDR3, the DNA is TGCGCCAGCAGTGATCGACAGGGGGCGAGTGAGCAGTACTTC. It encodes CASSDRQGASEQYF.

This clone appeared once. Here the CDR3 reads CASSWDRENTEAFF. The CDR3 DNA reads as TGTGCCAGCAGTTGGGACAGGGAGAACACTGAAGCTTTCTTT. V gene TRBV2 combines with J gene TRBJ1-1, with 9 bases lining up with TRBD1. V shed 5 bases, J shed 1 base, and the junction held 2 bases outside the gene matches. The CDR3 is made up of 14 amino acids. Germline CDR1 and CDR2: SNHLY and FYNNEI. The whole variable domain, filled in from reference TRBV2 and TRBJ1-1, reads EPEVTQTPSHQVTQMGQEVILRCVPISNHLYFYWYRQILGQKVEFLVSFYNNEISEKSEIFDDQFSVERPDGSNFTLKIRSTKLEDSAMYFCASSWDRENTEAFFGQGTRLTVV.

The rearrangement uses TRBV19 and TRBJ1-5; 8 bases are a match to TRBD1. V dropped 1 base and J dropped 5; count of bases not matched to a gene: 4. The CDR3 covers 15 residues. Germline V lookup: CDR1 LNHDA, CDR2 SQIVND (reference sequence). The CDR3 region is CASSIAGQADQPQHF. CDR3 sequence (DNA): TGTGCCAGTAGTATAGCGGGACAGGCCGATCAGCCCCAGCATTTT.

This clone was counted between two and nine times. V gene TRBV7-3 combines with J gene TRBJ2-7; the match to TRBD1 covers 8 bases. This CDR3 is 15 amino acids long. Germline CDR1 and CDR2: SGHTA and FQGTGA. With 8 bases clipped from V and 4 bases from J, the junction kept 13 bases outside the gene matches. DNA for the CDR3: TGTGCCAGCTTACCCCCGGGACAGGTGTTATACGAGCAGTACTTC. Amino acid sequence: CASLPPGQVLYEQYF.

Concerning this clone: It is unclear where the CDR3 begins or ends on the DNA, so no DNA is shown, and the CDR3 is as TCRdb lists it. This chain links TRBV21-1 with TRBJ2-5; the D call of TRBD1 is as the table states it, not checked on the DNA. TRBV21-1 constitutes a pseudogene. The CDR3 has 19 residues if both end residues are counted. The CDR3 loop reads CASSKVASGNRGLGETQYF.